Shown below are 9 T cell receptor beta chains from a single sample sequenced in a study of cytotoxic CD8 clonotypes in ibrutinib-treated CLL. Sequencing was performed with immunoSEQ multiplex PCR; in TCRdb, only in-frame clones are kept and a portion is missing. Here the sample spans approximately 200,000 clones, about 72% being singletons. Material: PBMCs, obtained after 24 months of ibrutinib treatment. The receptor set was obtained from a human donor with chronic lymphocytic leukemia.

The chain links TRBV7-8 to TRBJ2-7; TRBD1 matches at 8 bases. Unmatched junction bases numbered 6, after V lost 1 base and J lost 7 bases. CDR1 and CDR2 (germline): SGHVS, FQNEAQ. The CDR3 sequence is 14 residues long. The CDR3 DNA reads TGTGCCAGCAGCTTAGTAGGACAGGGAAGGGAGCAGTACTTC. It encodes CASSLVGQGREQYF.

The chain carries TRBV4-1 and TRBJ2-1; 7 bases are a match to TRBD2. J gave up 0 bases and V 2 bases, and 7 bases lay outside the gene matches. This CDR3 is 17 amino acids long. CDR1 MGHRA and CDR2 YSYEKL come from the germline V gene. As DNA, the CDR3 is TGCGCCAGCAGCCAACGTAGCGGGCCAAGCTCCTACAATGAGCAGTTCTTC. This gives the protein CASSQRSGPSSYNEQFF.

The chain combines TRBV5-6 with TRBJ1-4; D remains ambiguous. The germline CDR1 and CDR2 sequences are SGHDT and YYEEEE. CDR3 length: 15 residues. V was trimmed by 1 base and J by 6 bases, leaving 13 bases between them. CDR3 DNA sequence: TGTGCCAGCAGCTTGTTGACACGGGTCGATGAAAAACTGTTTTTT. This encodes CASSLLTRVDEKLFF.

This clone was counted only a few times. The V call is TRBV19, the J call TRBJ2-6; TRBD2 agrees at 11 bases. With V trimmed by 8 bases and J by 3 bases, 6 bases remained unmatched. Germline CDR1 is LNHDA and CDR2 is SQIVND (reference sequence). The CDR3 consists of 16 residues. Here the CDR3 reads CASRTSGLDGANVLTF. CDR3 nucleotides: TGTGCCAGTCGGACTAGCGGGTTGGATGGGGCCAACGTCCTGACTTTC.

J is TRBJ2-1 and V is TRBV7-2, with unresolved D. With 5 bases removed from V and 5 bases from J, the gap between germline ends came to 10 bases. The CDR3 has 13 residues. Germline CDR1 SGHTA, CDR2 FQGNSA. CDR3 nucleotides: TGTGCCAGCAGCCAGGTGACCAACAATGAGCAGTTCTTC. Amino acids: CASSQVTNNEQFF.

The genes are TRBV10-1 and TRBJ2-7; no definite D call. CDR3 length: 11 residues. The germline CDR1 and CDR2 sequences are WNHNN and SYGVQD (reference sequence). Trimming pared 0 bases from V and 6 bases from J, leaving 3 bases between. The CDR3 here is CASSESSEQYF. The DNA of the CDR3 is TGCGCCAGCAGTGAGTCTAGCGAGCAGTACTTC.

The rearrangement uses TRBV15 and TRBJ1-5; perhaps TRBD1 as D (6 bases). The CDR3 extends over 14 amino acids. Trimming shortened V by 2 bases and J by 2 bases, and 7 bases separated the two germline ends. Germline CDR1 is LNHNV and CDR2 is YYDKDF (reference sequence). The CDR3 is CATSRNRGNQPQHF. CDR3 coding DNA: TGTGCCACCAGCAGAAACAGGGGCAATCAGCCCCAGCATTTT.

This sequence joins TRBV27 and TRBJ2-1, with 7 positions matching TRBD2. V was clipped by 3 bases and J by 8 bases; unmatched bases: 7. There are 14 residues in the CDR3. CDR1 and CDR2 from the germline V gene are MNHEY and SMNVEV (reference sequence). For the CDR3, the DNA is TGTGCCAGCAGTTTTCGTGGCGGGAGAGATGAGCAGTTCTTC. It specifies CASSFRGGRDEQFF.

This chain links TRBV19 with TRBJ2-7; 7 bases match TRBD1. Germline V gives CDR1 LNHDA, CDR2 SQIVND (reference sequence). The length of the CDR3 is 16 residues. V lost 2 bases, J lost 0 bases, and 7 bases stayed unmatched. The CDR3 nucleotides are TGTGCCAGTAGTATATACCACCGGGACAGCTCCTACGAGCAGTACTTC. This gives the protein CASSIYHRDSSYEQYF.